This T cell receptor (beta chain) came from a study of regulatory T cells in long-lasting Graves disease. Study details: Positivity for TSH receptor antibodies plus over 5 years of antithyroid drugs meant persistent Graves' disease.

Study-level results: Persistent Graves' patients possessed reduced TCR diversity relative to recently diagnosed ones. With persistent disease, TRBV28, TRBJ1-2 and TRBJ2-5 were the favored segments.

Time point in this sample: persistent/refractory GD, antithyroid drugs over 5 years with positive TRAb. RNA extracted from PBMCs served as the sequencing template. It was American Thyroid Association guidelines that determined Graves' disease diagnosis. Trimming pared 0 bases from V and 2 bases from J, leaving 2 bases between. Germline loops: CDR1 MNHEY, CDR2 SMNVEV (reference sequence). The length of the CDR3 is 13 residues. In building TCR beta libraries, iRepertoire HTBI primers were used together with Arm-PCR of CDR3 regions. From the multiplex PCR reads, TCRdb called clonotypes with MiXCR, one entry per CDR3 protein. The sample carries approximately 360,000 distinct CDR3 sequences, roughly 24% recorded once. There are many counts of this clonotype. Its matching antigen is unknown.

The chain couples TRBV27 to TRBJ1-5; no definite D call. This sequence was found in a woman in her 40s with Graves disease. The source was peripheral blood mononuclear cells (PBMCs), collected when the disease was refractory, from a patient treated with antithyroid drugs. The CDR3 reads CASSLSGNQPQHF. The DNA for the CDR3 is TGTGCCAGCAGTTTATCTGGCAATCAGCCCCAGCATTTT.